The following is a T cell receptor (beta chain) sequence with its context. Its target is not known. This record comes from a study of T cell responses to AZD1222 COVID-19 vaccine. Study results and limitations: Seropositive AZD1222 recipients at baseline numbered only 6 or 7. White British people made up most donors, females outnumbered males, and clonal diversity was possibly underestimated.

Investigators merged groups given second doses at roughly 4 or roughly 12 weeks. Only in-frame clones appear in the TCRdb table, and some are missing; sequencing was by immunoSEQ multiplex PCR. Among tens of thousands of clones listed, roughly 87% were seen once. Germline CDR1 and CDR2: SQVTM and ANQGSEA. CDR3 length: 13 residues. Trimming stripped 7 bases from V and 7 bases from J, with 20 bases between. The chain joins TRBV29-1 to TRBJ2-7; possible D gene TRBD1, 6 bases. This TCR came from an adult who received the AZD1222 COVID-19 vaccine. The source was peripheral blood, collected 28 days after the second AZD1222 dose. The CDR3 DNA sequence: TGCAGCGCTGCACAGGGTTCGCCGGGGGAGCAGTACTTC. Amino acid sequence: CSAAQGSPGEQYF.